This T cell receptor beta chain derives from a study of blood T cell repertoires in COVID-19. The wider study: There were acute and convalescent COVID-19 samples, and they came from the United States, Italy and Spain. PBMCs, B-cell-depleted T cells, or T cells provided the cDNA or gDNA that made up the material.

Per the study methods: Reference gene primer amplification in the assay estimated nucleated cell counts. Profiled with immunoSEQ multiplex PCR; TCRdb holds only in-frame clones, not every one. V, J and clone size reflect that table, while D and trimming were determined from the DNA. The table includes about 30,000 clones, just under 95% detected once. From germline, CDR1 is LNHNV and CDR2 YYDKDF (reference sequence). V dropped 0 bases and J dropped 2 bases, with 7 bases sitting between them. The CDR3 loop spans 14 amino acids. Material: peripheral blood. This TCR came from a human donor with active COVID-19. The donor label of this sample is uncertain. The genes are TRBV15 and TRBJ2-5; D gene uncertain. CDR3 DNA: TGTGCCACCAGCAGAGATGCTAGTCAAGAGACCCAGTACTTC. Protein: CATSRDASQETQYF.